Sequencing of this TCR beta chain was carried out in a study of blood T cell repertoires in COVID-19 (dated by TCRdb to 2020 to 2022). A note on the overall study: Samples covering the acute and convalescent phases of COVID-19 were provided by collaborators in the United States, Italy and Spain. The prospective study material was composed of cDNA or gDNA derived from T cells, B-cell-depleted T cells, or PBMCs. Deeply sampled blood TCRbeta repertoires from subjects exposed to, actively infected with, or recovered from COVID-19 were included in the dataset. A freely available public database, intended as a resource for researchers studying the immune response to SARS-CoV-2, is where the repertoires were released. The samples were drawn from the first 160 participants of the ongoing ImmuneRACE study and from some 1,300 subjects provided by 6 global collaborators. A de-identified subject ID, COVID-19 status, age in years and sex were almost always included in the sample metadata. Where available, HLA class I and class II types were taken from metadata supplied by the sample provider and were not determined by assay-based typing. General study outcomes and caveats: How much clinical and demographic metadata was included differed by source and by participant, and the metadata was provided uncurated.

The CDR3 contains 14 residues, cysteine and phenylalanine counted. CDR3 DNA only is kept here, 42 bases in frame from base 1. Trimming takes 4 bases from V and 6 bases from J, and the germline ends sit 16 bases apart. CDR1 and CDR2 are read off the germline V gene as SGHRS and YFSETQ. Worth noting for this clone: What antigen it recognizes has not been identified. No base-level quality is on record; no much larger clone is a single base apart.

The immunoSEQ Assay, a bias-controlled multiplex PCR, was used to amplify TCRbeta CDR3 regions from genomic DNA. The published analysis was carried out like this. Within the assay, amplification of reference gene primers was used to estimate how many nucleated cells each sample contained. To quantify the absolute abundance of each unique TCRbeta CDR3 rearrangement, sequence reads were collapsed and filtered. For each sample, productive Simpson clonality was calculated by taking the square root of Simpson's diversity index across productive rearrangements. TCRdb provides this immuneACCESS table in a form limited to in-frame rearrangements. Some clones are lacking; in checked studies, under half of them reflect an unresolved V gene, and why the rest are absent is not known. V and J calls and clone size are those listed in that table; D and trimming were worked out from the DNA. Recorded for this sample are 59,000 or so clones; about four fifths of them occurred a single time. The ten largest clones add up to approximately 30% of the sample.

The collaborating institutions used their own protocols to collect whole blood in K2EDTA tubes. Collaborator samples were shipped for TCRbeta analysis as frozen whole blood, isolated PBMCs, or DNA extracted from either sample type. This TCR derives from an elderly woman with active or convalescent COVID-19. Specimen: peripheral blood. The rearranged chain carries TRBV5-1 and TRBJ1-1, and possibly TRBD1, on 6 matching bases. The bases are TGCGCCAGCAGCCCAACCGGGACAACCCCTGAAGCTTTCTTT. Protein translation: CASSPTGTTPEAFF.